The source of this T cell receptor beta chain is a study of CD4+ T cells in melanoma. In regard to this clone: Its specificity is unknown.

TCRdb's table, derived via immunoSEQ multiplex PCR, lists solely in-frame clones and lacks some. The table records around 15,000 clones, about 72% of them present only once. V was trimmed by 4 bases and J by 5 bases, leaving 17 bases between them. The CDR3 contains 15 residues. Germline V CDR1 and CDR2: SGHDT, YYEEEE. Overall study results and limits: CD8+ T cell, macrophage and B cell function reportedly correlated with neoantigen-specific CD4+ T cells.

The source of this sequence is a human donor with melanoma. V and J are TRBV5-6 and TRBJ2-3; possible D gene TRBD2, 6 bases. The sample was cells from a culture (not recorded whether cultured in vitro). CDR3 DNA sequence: TGTGCCAGCAGCCCCCTTTGGGGGGTGGGAGATACGCAGTATTTT. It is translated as CASSPLWGVGDTQYF.